Following are 25 T cell receptor beta chains from one sample sequenced in a study of cytomegalovirus exposure and HLA in healthy donors. Clones were sequenced by immunoSEQ multiplex PCR, and TCRdb holds only the in-frame ones, with some missing. This table has tens of thousands of clones, 85% appearing once. Sequenced: PBMCs. All receptors derive from a man between 18 and 35 years old in good health and CMV-seropositive.

The V and J genes are TRBV6-4 and TRBJ1-2; D unclear. The CDR3 extends over 14 amino acids. CDR1 and CDR2 (germline): MRHNA, SNTAGT. Trimming shortened V by 3 bases and J by 4 bases, and 12 bases separated the two germline ends. In DNA form, the CDR3 reads TGTGCCAGCAGTGAGGAGGTGGGTGCCTATGGCTACACCTTC. Protein product: CASSEEVGAYGYTF.

The chain combines TRBV6-6 with TRBJ2-2, with D possibly being TRBD1 (5 bases). The CDR3 sequence is 16 residues long. Germline V gene sequence: CDR1 MNHNY, CDR2 SVGAGI (reference sequence). Trimming removed 8 bases from V and 0 bases from J, with 16 bases in between. Here the CDR3 reads CASGSQVTANTGELFF. In nucleotides, the CDR3 is TGTGCCAGCGGCTCCCAGGTGACAGCGAACACCGGGGAGCTGTTTTTT.

V usage is TRBV5-1 and J usage is TRBJ2-2; D gene ambiguous. The CDR3 consists of 14 residues. Trimming removed 1 base from V and 3 bases from J, with 7 bases in between. From germline, CDR1 is SGHRS and CDR2 YFSETQ. The DNA for the CDR3 is TGCGCCAGCAGCTTGAACTCCTACACCGGGGAGCTGTTTTTT. Encoded protein: CASSLNSYTGELFF.

In DNA, the CDR3 is TGTGCCAGTAGTATTCTCCCCTCCACAGGCGGAACTGAAGCTTTCTTT. Translated, it gives CASSILPSTGGTEAFF. The genes are TRBV19 and TRBJ1-1; D might be TRBD1 (5 bases). Deletions cut 3 bases from V and 5 bases from J, with 19 bases between. Germline CDR1 LNHDA, CDR2 SQIVND (reference sequence). The CDR3 totals 16 residues.

V and J are TRBV11-3 and TRBJ2-5; D perhaps matches TRBD1 (6 bases). The V end was cut by 4 bases, the J end by 4 bases, with 13 bases between. CDR1 and CDR2 from the germline V gene are SGHNT and YENEEA. The CDR3 covers 14 residues. The CDR3 reads CASSSAEGGETQYF. The CDR3 coding sequence is TGTGCCAGCAGCTCGGCGGAAGGGGGAGAGACCCAGTACTTC.

V is TRBV6-6 and J is TRBJ2-3; TRBD2 aligns across 9 bases. This CDR3 is 15 amino acids long. Germline V CDR1 and CDR2: MNHNY, SVGAGI (reference sequence). V shed 2 bases and J 4 bases; nucleotides not matched to a gene: 4. In DNA, the CDR3 is TGTGCCAGCAGTTACGTCGGCGGGAGGGCAGATACGCAGTATTTT. Translating it yields CASSYVGGRADTQYF.

The chain links TRBV5-1 to TRBJ2-3; no clear D gene. This CDR3 comprises 15 residues. V lost 2 bases to trimming and J lost 2 bases, with 12 bases between them. Germline-derived CDR1 and CDR2 are SGHRS and YFSETQ. The CDR3 nucleotides read TGCGCCAGCAGCTTCTCGGGTACCACCACAGATACGCAGTATTTT. Translating it yields CASSFSGTTTDTQYF.

This chain uses TRBV12-5 with TRBJ1-2; 8 positions match TRBD1. The germline V gene has CDR1 LGHNT and CDR2 FRNRAP. This CDR3 is built from 14 residues. V was clipped by 1 base and J by 2 bases; unmatched bases: 0. The CDR3 DNA sequence: TGTGCTAGTGGTTTGGGACAGGGGAACTATGGCTACACCTTC. Its protein product is CASGLGQGNYGYTF.

This chain connects TRBV5-6 to TRBJ2-7, with TRBD2 identical over 8 bases. The CDR3 has 14 amino acids. In germline, CDR1 is SGHDT, CDR2 YYEEEE. V was clipped by 2 bases and J by 5 bases; unmatched bases: 6. For the CDR3, the DNA is TGTGCCAGCAGCTTCGCGGGAGGCGGGGACGAGCAGTACTTC. Its translation: CASSFAGGGDEQYF.

The CDR3 region is CAWSVSPLGQPRRETQYF. The CDR3 DNA reads TGTGCCTGGAGTGTATCTCCCTTGGGACAGCCAAGGCGGGAGACCCAGTACTTC. V and J are TRBV30 and TRBJ2-5, with 7 positions matching TRBD1. Germline V gene sequence: CDR1 GTSNPN, CDR2 SVGIG (reference sequence). The CDR3 contains 18 residues. V shed 0 bases, J shed 5 bases, and the junction held 18 bases outside the gene matches.

CDR3 protein: CASSGQGTYEQYF. CDR3 nucleotides: TGTGCCAGCAGCGGACAGGGGACCTACGAGCAGTACTTC. The chain links TRBV13 to TRBJ2-7; 9 bases match TRBD1. The V gene end was trimmed by 5 bases and the J gene end by 2 bases; junction bases not matched to a gene: 1. The length of the CDR3 is 13 residues. The germline V gene has CDR1 PRHDT and CDR2 FYEKMQ (reference sequence).

The chain joins TRBV18 to TRBJ2-1; the D gene is possibly TRBD2 (5 bases). The germline V gene encodes CDR1 KGHSH and CDR2 LQKENI. The V end lost 3 bases, the J end lost 7 bases, and 10 bases lay between the germline ends. The CDR3 loop spans 13 amino acids. The CDR3, as DNA: TGTGCCAGCTCACCTACTACTAGAAATGAGCAGTTCTTC. As protein: CASSPTTRNEQFF.

The chain recombines TRBV28 with TRBJ2-2, with no clear D. With 5 bases removed from V and 7 bases from J, the gap between germline ends came to 8 bases. The CDR3 has 12 residues. CDR1 and CDR2 (germline): MDHEN, SYDVKM. CDR3 sequence: CASSPLYGELFF. CDR3 coding DNA: TGTGCCAGCAGTCCCCTTTACGGGGAGCTGTTTTTT.

The table lists this clone with a count of one. The V call is TRBV9, the J call TRBJ1-1; 7 bases fit TRBD1. This CDR3 has 15 residues. Germline values: CDR1 SGDLS, CDR2 YYNGEE. The ends lost 2 bases at V and 0 bases at J; junction bases unmatched: 4. The CDR3 bases are TGTGCCAGCAGCGTTGGGGGACAGTTGAACACTGAAGCTTTCTTT. This sequence encodes CASSVGGQLNTEAFF.

The chain employs TRBV6-5 and TRBJ1-2; weak D call: TRBD1 (5 bases). Germline loops: CDR1 MNHEY, CDR2 SVGAGI. This CDR3 contains 14 residues. V was clipped by 4 bases and J by 2 bases, with 11 bases between them. The CDR3, as DNA: TGTGCCAGCAGTTCTCCAGGGCTAAACTATGGCTACACCTTC. Translating it yields CASSSPGLNYGYTF.

The chain is built from TRBV4-1 and TRBJ2-6; possible D gene TRBD2, 6 bases. There are 16 residues in the CDR3. Per the germline V gene, CDR1 is MGHRA and CDR2 is YSYEKL. V was cut by 5 bases and J by 3 bases, with 14 bases left in between. The DNA for the CDR3 is TGCGCCAGCAGCGCAAGGGGAGGCCTTGGGGCCAACGTCCTGACTTTC. It is translated as CASSARGGLGANVLTF.

The V call is TRBV27, the J call TRBJ1-3, with 10 bases fitting TRBD1. Looked up from germline, CDR1 is MNHEY and CDR2 is SMNVEV (reference sequence). V shed 6 bases, J shed 1 base, and the junction held 9 bases outside the gene matches. CDR3 size: 17 residues. CDR3 coding DNA: TGTGCCAGCAGCAAAACCCGACAGGGGGCATCTGGAAACACCATATATTTT. Translated, it gives CASSKTRQGASGNTIYF.

This clone appeared a single time. The chain is built from TRBV19 and TRBJ2-7; D gene unclear. CDR3 size: 12 residues. CDR1 LNHDA and CDR2 SQIVND come from the germline V gene (reference sequence). V was trimmed by 4 bases and J by 4 bases, leaving 8 bases between them. Here the CDR3 reads CASSNHQYEQYF. CDR3 sequence (DNA): TGTGCCAGTAGTAACCACCAGTACGAGCAGTACTTC.

J is TRBJ1-1 and V is TRBV19; D is uncertain. Germline-derived CDR1 and CDR2 are LNHDA and SQIVND (reference sequence). The CDR3 is made up of 13 amino acids. The V and J ends lost 3 bases and 0 bases respectively, with 5 bases between them. The DNA of the CDR3 is TGTGCCAGTAGTATCAGCGTGAACACTGAAGCTTTCTTT. This codes for CASSISVNTEAFF.

The rearrangement uses TRBV28 and TRBJ1-3; D unclear. V dropped 9 bases and J dropped 0 bases, with 6 bases sitting between them. Per the germline V gene, CDR1 is MDHEN and CDR2 is SYDVKM. This CDR3 region has 12 residues. DNA of the CDR3: TGTGCCAGTCAGAACTCTGGAAACACCATATATTTT. It codes for CASQNSGNTIYF.

The rearrangement uses TRBV5-1 and TRBJ2-3; 8 bases are a match to TRBD2. This CDR3 is built from 16 residues. CDR1 and CDR2 (germline): SGHRS, YFSETQ. Unmatched junction bases numbered 6, after V lost 0 bases and J lost 3 bases. CDR3 coding DNA: TGCGCCAGCAGCTTGGACAGCGGGAGTGGAACAGATACGCAGTATTTT. This gives the protein CASSLDSGSGTDTQYF.

Comments on this clone: At one of its ends the junction is not consistent with the germline gene, which may arise from a read error. The V call is TRBV11-2, the J call TRBJ2-1; TRBD2 agrees at 13 bases. Germline CDR1 and CDR2: SGHAT and FQNNGV. The CDR3 extends over 15 amino acids. CDR3 residues: CASSLDNFGLAGEVF. Here the CDR3 DNA reads TGTGCCAGCAGCTTAGATAATTTCGGACTAGCGGGAGAGGTCTTC. Drawing the rest from reference TRBV11-2 and TRBJ2-1, the complete variable domain is EAGVAQSPRYKIIEKRQSVAFWCNPISGHATLYWYQQILGQGPKLLIQFQNNGVVDDSQLPKDRFSAERLKGVDSTLKIQPAKLEDSAVYLCASSLDNFGLAGEVFGPGTRLTVL.

This clone was counted only a few times. This chain uses TRBV27 with TRBJ2-1; 7 nucleotides agree with TRBD1. J gave up 5 bases and V 5 bases, and 9 bases lay outside the gene matches. This CDR3 contains 15 residues. Germline lookup yields CDR1 MNHEY and CDR2 SMNVEV (reference sequence). The CDR3 protein is CASSRLTGLNNEQFF. Written as DNA, the CDR3 is TGTGCCAGCAGTAGATTGACAGGGCTGAACAATGAGCAGTTCTTC.

This clone was detected only a few times. The chain employs TRBV4-1 and TRBJ1-5; a weak D match, TRBD1 (5 bases). The V gene's germline CDR1 is MGHRA and CDR2 YSYEKL. CDR3 size: 13 residues. V gave up 4 bases and J gave up 7 bases, with 11 bases separating them. CDR3: CASSPREWQPQHF. In DNA form, the CDR3 reads TGCGCCAGCAGCCCCAGGGAATGGCAGCCCCAGCATTTT.

The chain carries TRBV6-1 and TRBJ2-5; D is unresolved. There are 13 residues in the CDR3. The germline V gene has CDR1 MNHNS and CDR2 SASEGT. V was trimmed by 5 bases and J by 3 bases, leaving 10 bases between them. This CDR3 reads CASSMTGKETQYF. The CDR3 DNA follows: TGTGCCAGCAGTATGACTGGTAAAGAGACCCAGTACTTC.